This T cell receptor beta chain was recorded in a study of blood T cell repertoires in COVID-19. Study in general: Samples came from the United States, Italy and Spain, spanning acute and convalescent COVID-19. PBMCs, B-cell-depleted T cells, or T cells were the source of the cDNA or gDNA that made up the material.

CDR1 MNHEY and CDR2 SMNVEV come from the germline V gene (reference sequence). This CDR3 is built from 12 residues. V was shortened by 4 bases and J by 4 bases, with 8 bases between the two germline ends. As handled by the study authors: The authors estimated nucleated cell counts from reference gene primer amplification. Sequencing was performed with immunoSEQ multiplex PCR; in TCRdb, only in-frame clones are kept and a portion is missing. From that table come the V and J calls and clone size; the DNA was used to work out D and trimming. This table has 70,000 or so clones, around nine tenths appearing once.

The sequencing input was peripheral blood. This chain connects TRBV27 to TRBJ2-7; perhaps TRBD1 as D (6 bases). This TCR was recovered from a woman of 80 years or more with acute or convalescent COVID-19. The chain's CDR3 is CASSSDRYEQYF. As DNA, the CDR3 is TGTGCCAGCAGTTCGGACAGATACGAGCAGTACTTC.